This T cell receptor (beta chain) comes out of a study of spatial heterogeneity in lung cancer (dated by TCRdb to about 2019). With respect to the entire study: Beta-chain transcripts were consistently detected in greater numbers than alpha-chain transcripts, which likely reflected higher beta-chain transcript abundance. Nonsynonymous mutation counts, determined by whole-exome sequencing of tumor tissue, were related to features of the TCR repertoire. In the raw uncorrected reads, each unique combination of TCR and UMI appeared on average more than ten times. TCR alpha and beta repertoires were quantitatively compared across multiple tumor regions, matched nontumor lung and blood in non-small cell lung cancer. At surgery, hundreds of tumor regions, approximately 64 matched nontumor lung samples and 45 to 60 PBMC samples were TCR-sequenced for both alpha and beta chains.

The junction carries 10 bases between V and J, which are trimmed by 4 bases and 0 bases respectively. From the germline V gene (reference sequence), CDR1 is MNHEY and CDR2 is SMNVEV. From the cysteine up to the phenylalanine, the CDR3 has a length of 15 residues. Solely the CDR3 DNA is kept, with 45 bases framed from the first base. This clonotype occurred many times. Its antigen target is currently unknown. Base qualities are not provided; no much larger clone lies one nucleotide away. Libraries were built with 5' RACE. The sequencer was a NextSeq 500. To allow correction of PCR and sequencing errors, the TCR library protocol tagged every TCR cDNA molecule with a unique molecular identifier. The authors' analysis ran thus. Decombinator tools were used for TCR identification, UMI-based error correction and CDR3 extraction. TCRs above a frequency of 2 per 1,000, corresponding to the top 1% of the tumor frequency distribution, were defined as expanded. Renyi diversity was computed with the R vegan package after each repertoire had been subsampled 100 times to 5,000 TCRs. CDR3 similarity networks were constructed using string-kernel similarity of amino acid triplets, with links drawn between CDR3s whose pairwise similarity was above 0.82. The public reads were reanalyzed by TCRdb: fastp trimming at Q25, MiXCR alignment, in-frame beta chains only. Identical CDR3 proteins give one entry, which carries the most common genes and DNA. TCRdb's processing, not the authors', yielded these V and J calls. Here the sample has approximately 39,000 distinct CDR3 sequences; around 5.8% occur a single time. The top ten constitute approximately 10% of the sample.

The full study reports these points: Additional single-cell paired TCR alpha and beta sequencing was considered necessary to confirm, at a functional level, the hypothesis that regional TCRs recognize regional mutations. Ubiquitous expanded tumor TCRs were detected in blood more often at tumor resection than at routine follow-up.

The time point label, as the study defines it: sample taken at primary tumor resection. Without any cell sorting, TCR sequencing was performed on whole RNA extracted either from tumor and nontumor lung tissue or from cryopreserved PBMC samples. Donors were some 78 patients with early-stage, untreated non-small cell lung cancer from the lung TRACERx cohort. Patients were selected for TCR sequencing only if sufficient RNA was available from at least two tumor regions. This sequence uses TRBV27 and TRBJ1-5, and TRBD1 may be the D gene, going by 6 matching bases. The specimen comprised PBMCs, sampled at surgery. The TCR originated in a male donor with early-stage non-small cell lung cancer. CDR3 sequence: CASSSGQISNQPQHF. The DNA reads TGTGCCAGCAGTTCCGGACAGATTAGCAATCAGCCCCAGCATTTT.